The 9 T cell receptor beta chains given below trace back to one sample, sequenced in a study of T cells after yellow fever vaccination. TCRdb reprocessed the 5' RACE reads via MiXCR and lists one record per CDR3 protein. The sample lists around 320,000 distinct CDR3 sequences; around 4.5% were seen once. Material: PBMCs, obtained 15 days after the yellow fever booster vaccination. Receptors were obtained from a man aged 18 to 29 who received the YFV17D yellow fever vaccine.

In this sample, this clonotype turned up a few times. This chain joins TRBV12-3 or TRBV12-4 and TRBJ2-7; 9 bases are a match to TRBD2. The trim removed 5 bases at V and 5 bases at J, leaving 10 bases unmatched. The CDR3 runs 15 residues. CDR3: CASSHSGGILHEQYF. CDR3 coding DNA: TGTGCCAGCAGTCATAGCGGGGGAATACTACACGAGCAGTACTTC.

This clonotype has a handful of counts. The V call is TRBV24-1, the J call TRBJ2-3, with D possibly matching TRBD1 (5 bases). With 2 bases removed from V and 5 bases from J, the gap between germline ends came to 10 bases. Germline CDR1 reads KGHDR; CDR2 reads SFDVKD. The CDR3 has 14 residues. Written as DNA, the CDR3 is TGTGCCACCAGTGATTGGAGACAGTTAGATACGCAGTATTTT. It specifies CATSDWRQLDTQYF.

This clonotype was seen repeatedly, ten times or more. The chain links TRBV7-9 to TRBJ2-7; D unclear. This CDR3 comprises 16 residues. Trimming took off 0 bases at V and 2 bases at J, with 14 bases between the two ends. Per the germline V gene, CDR1 is SEHNR and CDR2 is FQNEAQ (reference sequence). Written as DNA, the CDR3 is TGTGCCAGCAGCTTAGCGCGAGGTAAAGTAGCCTACGAGCAGTACTTC. It codes for CASSLARGKVAYEQYF.

This clonotype was seen at least ten times. The chain couples TRBV15 to TRBJ2-7; 7 nucleotides line up with TRBD1. The CDR3 spans 13 residues. In germline, CDR1 is LNHNV, CDR2 YYDKDF (reference sequence). With 5 bases clipped from V and 3 bases from J, the junction kept 4 bases outside the gene matches. The CDR3: CATSRRQGYEQYV. The CDR3 DNA reads as TGTGCCACCAGCCGCCGACAGGGCTACGAGCAGTACGTC.

There are a few counts of this clonotype. The chain uses TRBV7-3 and TRBJ2-2; 14 positions agree with TRBD2. Trimming took 4 bases from V and 7 from J; bases not matched to a gene: 5. CDR1 is SGHTA, CDR2 FQGTGA, per germline. The CDR3 is 16 residues long. The CDR3 spells CASSSGLAGVGGELFF. Here the CDR3 DNA reads TGTGCCAGCAGCTCGGGACTAGCGGGGGTCGGCGGGGAGCTGTTTTTT.

This clonotype was observed a few times. V usage is TRBV20-1 and J usage is TRBJ2-2, with 7 bases identical to TRBD2. J was trimmed by 8 bases and V by 6 bases; bases with no gene match: 12. The germline V gene has CDR1 DFQATT and CDR2 SNEGSKA (reference sequence). This CDR3 is built from 14 residues. The CDR3 DNA follows: TGCAGTGCCCTCGGGGGGACGCCCAGTGGGGAGCTGTTTTTT. It encodes CSALGGTPSGELFF.

In this sample, this clonotype turned up a few times. The CDR3 reads CASSPAGSHNEQFF. The CDR3 DNA reads as TGTGCCAGCAGTCCGGCGGGGTCCCACAATGAGCAGTTCTTC. The chain combines TRBV7-2 with TRBJ2-1; perhaps TRBD2 as D (6 bases). The CDR3 extends over 14 amino acids. Per germline, CDR1 SGHTA and CDR2 FQGNSA. V gave up 6 bases and J gave up 5 bases, with 14 bases separating them.

In its sample, this clonotype was seen a few times. The chain carries TRBV6-5 and TRBJ2-2, with TRBD2 matching 10 bases. The CDR3 spans 14 residues. Trimming took 6 bases from V and 6 from J; bases not matched to a gene: 4. Germline loops: CDR1 MNHEY, CDR2 SVGAGI. This chain's CDR3 is CASRSSGGAGELFF. Here the CDR3 DNA reads TGTGCCAGCAGATCCAGCGGGGGGGCCGGGGAGCTGTTTTTT.

V is TRBV18 and J is TRBJ1-2; weak D call: TRBD1 (5 bases). The CDR3 runs 15 residues. Germline lookup yields CDR1 KGHSH and CDR2 LQKENI. V was trimmed by 1 base and J by 7 bases, leaving 16 bases between them. CDR3 DNA sequence: TGTGCCAGCTCACCACAAGGAGGGGAAAGGGGTGGCTACACCTTC. Its translation: CASSPQGGERGGYTF.